What follows are 21 T cell receptor beta chains derived from one specimen sequenced in a study of blood T cells in healthy people across ages. A second PCR, run for about 7 to 11 cycles, used a sample-barcoded 5' primer plus a J-beta primer mix. TCRdb re-derived calls from the 5' RACE reads in MiXCR, one entry per CDR3 protein. The sample lists 550,000 to 750,000 distinct CDR3 sequences, around 20% occurring once. The sequenced material came from blood. All receptors come from a man between 65 and 80 years old in good health.

This rearrangement joins TRBV2 to TRBJ1-1; no clear D gene. CDR1 and CDR2 (germline): SNHLY, FYNNEI. This CDR3 has 13 amino acids. V was cut by 5 bases and J by 1 base, with 8 bases left in between. Written as DNA, the CDR3 is TGTGCCAGCAGTAGGATGGAGAACACTGAAGCTTTCTTT. Translated: CASSRMENTEAFF.

The chain links TRBV29-1 to TRBJ1-2, with 7 bases matching TRBD1. The V and J ends lost 5 bases and 3 bases, in that order; junction bases with no gene match: 6. The CDR3 has 13 residues. CDR1 and CDR2 (germline): SQVTM, ANQGSEA. The CDR3 is CSVTKTGYYGYTF. The CDR3 DNA sequence: TGCAGCGTTACTAAGACAGGGTACTATGGCTACACCTTC.

This clonotype occurred a few times. The chain is built from TRBV4-2 and TRBJ2-2, with D possibly TRBD2 on 5 matching bases. V was clipped by 4 bases and J by 4 bases, with 10 bases between them. Germline assignment: CDR1 LGHNA and CDR2 YNFKEQ. There are 14 residues in the CDR3. The CDR3: CASSPDYLTGELFF. CDR3 bases: TGTGCCAGCAGCCCCGACTACCTCACCGGGGAGCTGTTTTTT.

The table lists this clonotype with a few counts. The V and J genes are TRBV6-2 or TRBV6-3 and TRBJ2-1; 7 bases line up with TRBD2. With the DNA end fitting TRBJ2-5 better, the J assignment may be wrong. The CDR3 has 13 residues. Germline loops: CDR1 MNHEY, CDR2 SVGEGT. CDR3 nucleotides: TGTGCCAGCAGTTATGCAGGGAGGGGGACCCAGTACTTC. Translation: CASSYAGRGTQYF.

The table lists this clonotype with a few counts. The chain is built from TRBV12-3 or TRBV12-4 and TRBJ1-6, with no clear D. This CDR3 has 13 residues. Trimming took 1 base from V and 8 from J, leaving 6 bases between them. The CDR3 DNA sequence: TGTGCCAGCAGTTTAGAAAAGGATTCACCCCTCCACTTT. Protein product: CASSLEKDSPLHF.

In its sample, this clonotype was seen a few times. The V call is TRBV12-3 or TRBV12-4, the J call TRBJ2-3; the match to TRBD2 covers 10 bases. Trimming at V came to 2 bases and at J to 6 bases, leaving 5 bases not matched to a gene. The CDR3 is made up of 15 amino acids. In nucleotides, the CDR3 is TGTGCCAGCAGTTTACTAGCGGGAGTATCGGATACGCAGTATTTT. Amino acids: CASSLLAGVSDTQYF.

The chain uses TRBV5-1 and TRBJ2-1, with D perhaps TRBD1 (5 bases). V was cut by 2 bases and J by 8 bases, with 17 bases left in between. CDR1 and CDR2 (germline): SGHRS, YFSETQ. The CDR3 has 15 amino acids. The CDR3 DNA follows: TGCGCCAGCAGCTTTACCCAGGGAAGAAGAGATGAGCAGTTCTTC. Its translation: CASSFTQGRRDEQFF.

The rearrangement uses TRBV20-1 and TRBJ2-5, with D hard to call. Germline V gene lookup returns CDR1 DFQATT and CDR2 SNEGSKA (reference sequence). The CDR3 length is 13 residues. Trimming left V 3 bases short and J 2 bases short, with 10 bases between. The DNA for the CDR3 is TGCAGTGCTAGCTCCGGTTGGCAAGAGACCCAGTACTTC. Translating gives CSASSGWQETQYF.

This clonotype was counted only a few times. This sequence joins TRBV5-1 and TRBJ2-5; 9 bases align to TRBD1. The germline V gene encodes CDR1 SGHRS and CDR2 YFSETQ. The CDR3 is 18 amino acids. V lost 0 bases and J lost 5; bases outside the gene matches: 14. DNA of the CDR3: TGCGCCAGCAGCTTGGCCCCAGCAGGGACAGGGACCCACGAGACCCAGTACTTC. Protein sequence: CASSLAPAGTGTHETQYF.

This clonotype was seen ten or more times. The chain's CDR3 is CASSRTGYGYTF. The DNA for the CDR3 is TGTGCCAGTAGTCGGACAGGGTATGGCTACACCTTC. The V and J genes are TRBV19 and TRBJ1-2; 8 positions agree with TRBD1. CDR3 length: 12 residues. CDR1 and CDR2 (germline): LNHDA, SQIVND (reference sequence). V dropped 5 bases and J dropped 5; count of bases not matched to a gene: 1.

This clonotype was picked up a small number of times. The chain has TRBV20-1 and TRBJ1-4, with D tentatively TRBD1 (5 bases). The CDR3 contains 15 residues. In germline, CDR1 is DFQATT, CDR2 SNEGSKA (reference sequence). The ends were cut back, 0 bases at V and 8 bases at J, with 16 bases in the middle. The CDR3, as DNA: TGCAGTGCTAGAGATGATGGGGGACTAAAGGAAAAACTGTTTTTT. The encoded protein is CSARDDGGLKEKLFF.

The chain carries TRBV14 and TRBJ1-2; D unresolved. V was cut by 0 bases and J by 0 bases, with 11 bases left in between. Germline CDR1 SGHDN, CDR2 FVKESK. This CDR3 spans 16 amino acids. As DNA, the CDR3 is TGTGCCAGCAGCCAAGATATAAAGGGATCTAACTATGGCTACACCTTC. It encodes CASSQDIKGSNYGYTF.

The chain employs TRBV6-5 and TRBJ1-1, with TRBD1 matching over 8 bases. V dropped 4 bases and J dropped 4; count of bases not matched to a gene: 8. Germline CDR1 MNHEY, CDR2 SVGAGI. The CDR3 runs 15 residues. Written as DNA, the CDR3 is TGTGCCAGCAGTTCGACCGGGACAGGAGGCACTGAAGCTTTCTTT. Translated: CASSSTGTGGTEAFF.

This clonotype has just a few counts. This chain links TRBV2 with TRBJ2-1; TRBD2 matches at 8 bases. There are 15 residues in the CDR3. J lost 6 bases, V lost 5 bases, and 9 bases had no gene match. Germline CDR1 SNHLY, CDR2 FYNNEI. The CDR3 sequence: CASSSGTRVFNEQFF. The CDR3 nucleotides are TGTGCCAGCAGTTCCGGGACTAGAGTTTTCAATGAGCAGTTCTTC.

The chain uses TRBV28 and TRBJ2-5; no clear D. The V end lost 7 bases, the J end lost 4 bases, and 10 bases lay between the germline ends. The CDR3 loop spans 12 amino acids. Germline assignment: CDR1 MDHEN and CDR2 SYDVKM. The CDR3: CASTAELETQYF. The CDR3 DNA is TGTGCCAGCACTGCCGAATTAGAGACCCAGTACTTC.

The chain carries TRBV7-9 and TRBJ2-2, with 8 bases matching TRBD1. J gave up 4 bases and V 5 bases, and 6 bases lay outside the gene matches. The CDR3 sequence is 15 residues long. CDR1 is SEHNR and CDR2 is FQNEAQ in the germline V gene (reference sequence). CDR3 amino acids: CASSQDRVGTGELFF. CDR3 DNA: TGTGCCAGCAGCCAGGACAGGGTCGGCACCGGGGAGCTGTTTTTT.

The rearrangement links TRBV29-1 to TRBJ2-5, with D uncertain. V was shortened by 6 bases and J by 0 bases, with 8 bases between the two germline ends. The germline V gene has CDR1 SQVTM and CDR2 ANQGSEA. The CDR3 sequence is 12 residues long. The CDR3 DNA follows: TGCAGCGTCTTCCCGTACCAAGAGACCCAGTACTTC. Its protein product is CSVFPYQETQYF.

This clonotype was seen a few times. The chain employs TRBV28 and TRBJ2-2, with 12 bases matching TRBD1. V gave up 5 bases and J gave up 7 bases; unmatched junction bases: 11. The CDR3 has 17 residues. CDR1 is MDHEN and CDR2 is SYDVKM in the germline V gene. CDR3 amino acids: CASSKPRDRGLGGELFF. The CDR3 DNA follows: TGTGCCAGCAGTAAACCTCGGGACAGGGGGCTAGGCGGGGAGCTGTTTTTT. Full variable domain (rest looked up from reference TRBV28 and TRBJ2-2): DVKVTQSSRYLVKRTGEKVFLECVQDMDHENMFWYRQDPGLGLRLIYFSYDVKMKEKGDIPEGYSVSREKKERFSLILESASTNQTSMYLCASSKPRDRGLGGELFFGEGSRLTVL.

With regard to this clonotype: The conserved phenylalanine or tryptophan is not found at the CDR3 terminus, so this likely reflects a read error. V is TRBV20-1 and J is TRBJ1-1, with a tentative D call TRBD1 (5 bases). The CDR3 is 14 amino acids. V lost 6 bases and J lost 0, with 14 bases in between. CDR1 is DFQATT and CDR2 is SNEGSKA in the germline V gene (reference sequence). CDR3 sequence: CSAIRDFMNTEAFL. CDR3 DNA sequence: TGCAGTGCCATCCGGGACTTCATGAACACTGAAGCTTTCCTT.

This clonotype was detected many times. V is TRBV2 and J is TRBJ1-5, with D unclear. The length of the CDR3 is 13 residues. V lost 8 bases and J lost 0, with 8 bases in between. Germline CDR1 is SNHLY and CDR2 is FYNNEI. The CDR3 coding sequence is TGTGCCAGCGGGAGGGATAGCAATCAGCCCCAGCATTTT. Its protein product is CASGRDSNQPQHF.

The rearrangement links TRBV13 to TRBJ2-1; TRBD1 agrees at 7 bases. The CDR3 loop spans 15 amino acids. After removal of 5 bases from V and 5 bases from J, the junction contained 9 bases not matched to a gene. Germline CDR1 reads PRHDT; CDR2 reads FYEKMQ (reference sequence). Here the CDR3 reads CASSLRQGNDNEQFF. As DNA, the CDR3 is TGTGCCAGCAGCCTAAGACAGGGAAACGACAATGAGCAGTTCTTC.